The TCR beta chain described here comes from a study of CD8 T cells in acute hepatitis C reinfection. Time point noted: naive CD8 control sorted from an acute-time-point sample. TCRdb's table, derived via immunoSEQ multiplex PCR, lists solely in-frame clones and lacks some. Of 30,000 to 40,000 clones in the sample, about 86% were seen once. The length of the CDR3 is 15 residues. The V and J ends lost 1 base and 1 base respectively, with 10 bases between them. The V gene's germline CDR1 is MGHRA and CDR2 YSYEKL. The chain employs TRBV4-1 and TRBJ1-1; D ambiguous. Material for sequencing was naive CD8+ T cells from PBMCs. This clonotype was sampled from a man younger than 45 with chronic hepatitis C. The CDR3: CASSQVTGRNTEAFF. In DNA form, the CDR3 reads TGCGCCAGCAGCCAAGTAACGGGTAGGAACACTGAAGCTTTCTTT.